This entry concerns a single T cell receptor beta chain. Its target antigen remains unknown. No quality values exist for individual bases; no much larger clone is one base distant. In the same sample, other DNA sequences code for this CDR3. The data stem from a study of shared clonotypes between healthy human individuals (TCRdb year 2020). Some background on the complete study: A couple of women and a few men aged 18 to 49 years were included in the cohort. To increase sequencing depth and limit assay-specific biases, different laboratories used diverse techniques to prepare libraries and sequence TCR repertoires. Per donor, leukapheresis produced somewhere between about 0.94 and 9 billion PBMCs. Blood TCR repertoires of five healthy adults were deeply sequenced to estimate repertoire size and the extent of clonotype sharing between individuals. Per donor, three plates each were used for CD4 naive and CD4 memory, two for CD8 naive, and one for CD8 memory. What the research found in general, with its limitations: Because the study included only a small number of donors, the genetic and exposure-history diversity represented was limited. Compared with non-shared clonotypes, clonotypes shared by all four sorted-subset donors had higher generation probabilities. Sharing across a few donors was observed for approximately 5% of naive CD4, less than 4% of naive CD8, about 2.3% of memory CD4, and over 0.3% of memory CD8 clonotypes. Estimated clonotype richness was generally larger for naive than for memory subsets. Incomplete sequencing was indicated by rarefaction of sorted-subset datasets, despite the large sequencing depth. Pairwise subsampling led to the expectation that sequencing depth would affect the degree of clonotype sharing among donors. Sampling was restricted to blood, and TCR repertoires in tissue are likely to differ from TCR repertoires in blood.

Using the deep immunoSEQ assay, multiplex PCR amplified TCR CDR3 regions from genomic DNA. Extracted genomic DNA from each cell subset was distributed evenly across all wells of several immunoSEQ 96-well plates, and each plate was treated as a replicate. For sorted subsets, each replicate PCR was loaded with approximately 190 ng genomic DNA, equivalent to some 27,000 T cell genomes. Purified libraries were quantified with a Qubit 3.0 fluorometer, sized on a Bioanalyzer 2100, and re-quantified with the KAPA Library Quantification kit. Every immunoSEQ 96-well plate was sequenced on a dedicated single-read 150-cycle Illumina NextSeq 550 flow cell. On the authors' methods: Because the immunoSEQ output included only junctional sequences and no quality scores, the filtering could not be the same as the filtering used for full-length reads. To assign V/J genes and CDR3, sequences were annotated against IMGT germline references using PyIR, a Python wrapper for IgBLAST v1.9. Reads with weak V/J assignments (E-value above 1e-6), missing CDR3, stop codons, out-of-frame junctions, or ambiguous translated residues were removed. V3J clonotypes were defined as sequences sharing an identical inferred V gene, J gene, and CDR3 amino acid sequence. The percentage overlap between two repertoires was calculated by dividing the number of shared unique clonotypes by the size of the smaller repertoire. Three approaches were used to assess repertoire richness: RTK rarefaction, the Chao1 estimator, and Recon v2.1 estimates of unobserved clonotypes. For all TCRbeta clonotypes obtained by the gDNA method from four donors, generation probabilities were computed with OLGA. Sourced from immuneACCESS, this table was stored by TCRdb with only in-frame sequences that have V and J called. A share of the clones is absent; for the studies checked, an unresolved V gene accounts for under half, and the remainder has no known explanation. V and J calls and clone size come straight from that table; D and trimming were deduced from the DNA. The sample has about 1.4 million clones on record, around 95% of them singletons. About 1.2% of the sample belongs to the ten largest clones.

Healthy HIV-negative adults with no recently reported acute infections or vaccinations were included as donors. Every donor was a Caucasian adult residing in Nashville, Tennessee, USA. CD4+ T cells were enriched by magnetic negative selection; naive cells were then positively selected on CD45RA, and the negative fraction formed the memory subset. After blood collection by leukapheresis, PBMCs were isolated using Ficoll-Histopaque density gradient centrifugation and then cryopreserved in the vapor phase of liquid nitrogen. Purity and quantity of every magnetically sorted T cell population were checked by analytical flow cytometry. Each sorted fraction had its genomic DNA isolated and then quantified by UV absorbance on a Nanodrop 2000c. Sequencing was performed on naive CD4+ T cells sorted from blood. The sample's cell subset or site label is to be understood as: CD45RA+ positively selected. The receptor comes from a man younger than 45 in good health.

The CDR3: CASSEQVSSYEQYF. The sequence in DNA is TGTGCCAGCAGTGAACAAGTAAGCTCCTACGAGCAGTACTTC. The chain uses TRBV6-1 and TRBJ2-7; no confident D gene assignment can be made. The junction carries 8 bases between V and J, which are trimmed by 2 bases and 0 bases respectively. Taken from cysteine to phenylalanine, the CDR3 has 14 residues. Solely the CDR3 DNA is kept, with 42 bases framed from the first base. From the germline V gene, CDR1 is MNHNS and CDR2 is SASEGT.